Shown below are 32 T cell receptor beta chains from a single sample sequenced in a study of Ad26.COV2.S vaccination and SARS-CoV-2 variants (dated by TCRdb to the early 2020s). The treatment or condition label on this specimen signifies: roughly 20 received Ad26.COV2.S at low or high dose, single or two shots; about 5 received placebo; per-sample allocation not given. For vaccine and placebo recipients, repertoires were sequenced using samples collected on day 63 after the first injection. Receptor amplification or capture employed the immunoSEQ multiplex PCR assay. TCRdb took over this immuneACCESS table, retaining in-frame rearrangements with V and J assigned. Such tables are incomplete; in checked studies, under half of the missing clones stem from an unresolved V gene, and the remainder is unexplained. Recorded for this sample are about 350,000 clones; 86% of them occurred a single time. Roughly 10% of the sample is taken by the ten largest.

The specimen comprised peripheral blood, sampled in a trial of Ad26.COV2.S vaccine versus placebo. The receptors here all came from a person between 18 and 60 years old who received the Ad26.COV2.S COVID-19 vaccine or a placebo.

This chain uses TRBV30 with TRBJ1-2, with 10 positions matching TRBD1. The J segment lost 4 bases and the V segment lost 4 bases, leaving 9 bases of the junction unmatched. Germline CDR1 is GTSNPN and CDR2 is SVGIG (reference sequence). The CDR3 covers 15 residues. The CDR3 region has the DNA TGTGCCTGGACAATGGGACAGGGGCTTGGCTATGGCTACACCTTC. It is translated as CAWTMGQGLGYGYTF.

The chain recombines TRBV27 with TRBJ1-4; D gene ambiguous. CDR1 and CDR2 (germline): MNHEY, SMNVEV (reference sequence). Trimming stripped 2 bases from V and 13 bases from J, with 17 bases between. The CDR3 consists of 14 residues. The CDR3 DNA is TGTGCCAGCAGTTTAGGACGGCTCCGTGGAAGACTGTTTTTT. Translation: CASSLGRLRGRLFF.

This chain connects TRBV29-1 to TRBJ2-5; TRBD2 matches at 9 bases. The germline V gene encodes CDR1 SQVTM and CDR2 ANQGSEA. V was clipped by 4 bases and J by 4 bases; unmatched bases: 7. This CDR3 is built from 14 residues. The CDR3 DNA reads as TGCAGCGTTGTTCCTAGCGGGGTTCGAGAGACCCAGTACTTC. Amino acid sequence: CSVVPSGVRETQYF.

V is TRBV7-6 and J is TRBJ2-3, with TRBD1 matching over 7 bases. CDR1 and CDR2 (germline): SGHVS, FNYEAQ. V was clipped by 5 bases and J by 4 bases; unmatched bases: 12. This CDR3 is 16 amino acids long. CDR3 loop: CASSTYGQAIADTQYF. The DNA for the CDR3 is TGTGCCAGCAGCACCTACGGACAGGCGATCGCAGATACGCAGTATTTT.

The rearrangement links TRBV5-1 to TRBJ1-1, with 7 bases identical to TRBD1. V gave up 2 bases and J gave up 1 base; unmatched junction bases: 2. Germline CDR1 is SGHRS and CDR2 is YFSETQ. CDR3 length: 14 residues. The CDR3 nucleotides are TGCGCCAGCAGCTTCACAGGGGAGAACACTGAAGCTTTCTTT. Protein: CASSFTGENTEAFF.

This clone was observed a single time. In the same sample, other DNA sequences code for this CDR3. This rearrangement joins TRBV5-4 to TRBJ2-7; 7 bases align to TRBD1. J gave up 3 bases and V 4 bases, and 4 bases lay outside the gene matches. CDR3 length: 13 amino acids. CDR1 and CDR2 from the germline V gene are SGHNT and YYREEE (reference sequence). The CDR3 region has the DNA TGTGCCAGCAGCCCGGGACAGAGCTACGAGCAGTACTTC. It translates to CASSPGQSYEQYF.

The rearrangement joins TRBV18 to TRBJ2-5, with D hard to call. Per the germline V gene, CDR1 is KGHSH and CDR2 is LQKENI. The CDR3 sequence is 13 residues long. Between the trimmed V and J ends, which lost 4 bases and 0 bases, there was a span of 6 bases. The CDR3 nucleotides read TGTGCCAGCTCACTTCAGAACCAAGAGACCCAGTACTTC. This codes for CASSLQNQETQYF.

The rearrangement uses TRBV7-9 and TRBJ2-5; TRBD2 matches at 8 bases. J lost 3 bases, V lost 4 bases, and 7 bases had no gene match. The CDR3 sequence is 15 residues long. Germline values: CDR1 SEHNR, CDR2 FQNEAQ (reference sequence). The CDR3 loop is CASSSPSGREETQYF. CDR3 nucleotides: TGTGCCAGCAGCTCCCCCTCCGGGAGGGAAGAGACCCAGTACTTC.

V and J are TRBV7-2 and TRBJ2-3; 8 nucleotides align to TRBD2. V lost 5 bases and J lost 3; bases outside the gene matches: 7. In germline, CDR1 is SGHTA, CDR2 FQGNSA. The CDR3 is 15 residues long. The CDR3 nucleotides are TGTGCCAGCAGCAAGAGCGGGGGAGGAACAGATACGCAGTATTTT. Translation gives CASSKSGGGTDTQYF.

The chain joins TRBV5-6 to TRBJ1-5, with 7 bases fitting TRBD1. The CDR3 runs 14 residues. V shed 4 bases and J 2 bases; nucleotides not matched to a gene: 3. Germline-derived CDR1 and CDR2 are SGHDT and YYEEEE. The CDR3: CASSPGGGNQPQHF. The CDR3 region has the DNA TGTGCCAGCAGCCCAGGGGGGGGCAATCAGCCCCAGCATTTT.

The V call is TRBV2, the J call TRBJ1-6, with 7 bases matching TRBD1. The CDR3 is 14 residues long. The germline gives CDR1 SNHLY, CDR2 FYNNEI. The V gene end was trimmed by 5 bases and the J gene end by 9 bases; junction bases not matched to a gene: 7. The CDR3 DNA sequence: TGTGCCAGCAGTAAGGGGGCAGTCGGTTCACCCCTCCACTTT. Its protein product is CASSKGAVGSPLHF.

This clone came up once. The rearrangement links TRBV10-3 to TRBJ1-2; D call uncertain. The CDR3 spans 14 residues. With 4 bases removed from V and 0 bases from J, the gap between germline ends came to 9 bases. Germline V gene sequence: CDR1 ENHRY, CDR2 SYGVKD. The CDR3 reads CAISGADTNYGYTF. The CDR3 nucleotides are TGTGCCATCAGTGGGGCGGATACTAACTATGGCTACACCTTC.

V and J are TRBV7-2 and TRBJ2-1; D gene ambiguous. The germline gives CDR1 SGHTA, CDR2 FQGNSA. The CDR3 is 15 amino acids. Trimming shortened V by 2 bases and J by 9 bases, and 17 bases separated the two germline ends. CDR3 nucleotide sequence: TGTGCCAGCAGCTTAAGAGTAGATTTGTTTGGTGAGCAGTTCTTC. Translating it yields CASSLRVDLFGEQFF.

The chain has TRBV7-9 and TRBJ1-1; tentatively, D is TRBD1 (5 bases). V dropped 4 bases and J dropped 1 base, with 16 bases sitting between them. The CDR3 totals 16 residues. In germline, CDR1 is SEHNR, CDR2 FQNEAQ (reference sequence). CDR3 amino acids: CASSYDQIGANTEAFF. The DNA of the CDR3 is TGTGCCAGCAGCTATGACCAAATCGGGGCGAACACTGAAGCTTTCTTT.

This clone was seen just once. The J gene is TRBJ2-5, the V gene TRBV27; D is undetermined. CDR3 length: 13 residues. Deletions cut 4 bases from V and 3 bases from J, with 9 bases between. CDR1 is MNHEY and CDR2 is SMNVEV in the germline V gene (reference sequence). The CDR3 DNA reads as TGTGCCAGCAGTTCCTCAAGAAAAGAGACCCAGTACTTC. It yields the protein CASSSSRKETQYF.

This sequence joins TRBV5-1 and TRBJ2-3; the D is unclear. From germline, CDR1 is SGHRS and CDR2 YFSETQ. This CDR3 has 15 residues. The V end was cut by 0 bases, the J end by 6 bases, with 14 bases between. DNA for the CDR3: TGCGCCAGCAGCTTGGCTAGTGATCTAAGGGATACGCAGTATTTT. Its translation is CASSLASDLRDTQYF.

CDR3 sequence reads: CASSLRGAHQPQHF. In nucleotides, the CDR3 is TGTGCCAGCAGTTTACGAGGGGCTCATCAGCCCCAGCATTTT. The chain is built from TRBV28 and TRBJ1-5; D perhaps matches TRBD1 (5 bases). Between the trimmed V and J ends, which lost 2 bases and 5 bases, there was a span of 10 bases. The CDR3 is 14 residues long. The germline V gene has CDR1 MDHEN and CDR2 SYDVKM.

The J gene is TRBJ2-1, the V gene TRBV4-3; 14 nucleotides match TRBD2. There are 16 residues in the CDR3. Losses at the gene ends were 5 bases for V and 9 bases for J; bases not matched to a gene: 9. CDR1 is LGHNA and CDR2 is YSLEER in the germline V gene. Written as DNA, the CDR3 is TGCGCCAGCAGCTCGTACGGGACTAGCGGGGGTGGTGAGCAGTTCTTC. Translated: CASSSYGTSGGGEQFF.

This chain uses TRBV5-6 with TRBJ1-5; 8 nucleotides align to TRBD1. CDR1 and CDR2 (germline): SGHDT, YYEEEE. CDR3 length: 13 residues. V lost 3 bases, J lost 6 bases, and 2 bases stayed unmatched. CDR3 in DNA: TGTGCCAGCAGCTCAGGGGGCGTTCAGCCCCAGCATTTT. This gives the protein CASSSGGVQPQHF.

The J gene is TRBJ1-2, the V gene TRBV11-2, with 8 bases matching TRBD1. This CDR3 is built from 19 residues. Germline V gives CDR1 SGHAT, CDR2 FQNNGV. Trimming cost V 7 bases and J 8 bases; bases outside gene matches: 27. CDR3 loop: CASTLAWPRQGRPLRGYTF. Here the CDR3 DNA reads TGTGCCAGCACATTAGCTTGGCCCCGACAGGGGAGGCCCTTGCGAGGCTACACCTTC.

J is TRBJ1-2 and V is TRBV27; a possible D gene is TRBD1 (5 bases). The ends were cut back, 5 bases at V and 8 bases at J, with 18 bases in the middle. Germline assignment: CDR1 MNHEY and CDR2 SMNVEV (reference sequence). CDR3 size: 14 residues. The CDR3 bases are TGTGCCAGCAGTCCTGCGGGTCAGGGCTACGGCTACACCTTC. The encoded protein is CASSPAGQGYGYTF.

In DNA form, the CDR3 reads TGTGCCAGCATTCAAGGACCCCTCCACTTT. Translating gives CASIQGPLHF. The chain links TRBV5-8 to TRBJ1-6; D remains ambiguous. Germline lookup yields CDR1 SGHTS and CDR2 YDEGEE. The CDR3 contains 10 residues. The V end was cut by 6 bases, the J end by 12 bases, with 7 bases between.

The rearrangement links TRBV29-1 to TRBJ2-7; 10 bases align to TRBD1. The trim removed 2 bases at V and 6 bases at J, leaving 4 bases unmatched. The V gene's germline CDR1 is SQVTM and CDR2 ANQGSEA. The CDR3 runs 13 residues. CDR3: CSVERTGGSEQYF. CDR3 in DNA: TGCAGCGTTGAAAGGACAGGGGGTAGCGAGCAGTACTTC.

V is TRBV4-3 and J is TRBJ1-2; 7 bases match TRBD1. The junction had 7 bases not matched to a gene; V was cut back by 4 bases and J by 2 bases. Germline lookup yields CDR1 LGHNA and CDR2 YSLEER. The CDR3 spans 15 residues. CDR3 sequence (DNA): TGCGCCAGCAGCCTAAGGACAGGCTCCAACTATGGCTACACCTTC. Translation gives CASSLRTGSNYGYTF.

Here the CDR3 reads CASSQALGDTYYGYTF. The DNA of the CDR3 is TGCGCCAGCAGCCAAGCCTTAGGGGACACCTACTATGGCTACACCTTC. The chain links TRBV4-3 to TRBJ1-2, with D tentatively TRBD1 (6 bases). In germline, CDR1 is LGHNA, CDR2 YSLEER. V was shortened by 1 base and J by 3 bases, with 15 bases between the two germline ends. There are 16 residues in the CDR3.

The chain uses TRBV28 and TRBJ1-6; D is possibly TRBD1 (5 bases). Trimming took 2 bases from V and 7 from J, leaving 12 bases between them. The V gene's germline CDR1 is MDHEN and CDR2 SYDVKM. There are 15 residues in the CDR3. CDR3 sequence: CASSLPSRGNSPLHF. CDR3 DNA: TGTGCCAGCAGTTTACCTTCGAGGGGCAATTCACCCCTCCACTTT.

The chain links TRBV29-1 to TRBJ2-2, with 9 positions matching TRBD2. Germline loops: CDR1 SQVTM, CDR2 ANQGSEA. The CDR3 spans 14 residues. The CDR3 coding sequence is TGCAGTGCAGCGGGGGGACCGAACACCGGGGAGCTGTTTTTT. It is translated as CSAAGGPNTGELFF.

The chain uses TRBV4-1 and TRBJ1-2; 8 nucleotides match TRBD1. The CDR3 is made up of 15 amino acids. The V gene's germline CDR1 is MGHRA and CDR2 YSYEKL. V trimming: 4 bases; J trimming: 4 bases; junction bases outside the gene matches: 8. CDR3 nucleotides: TGCGCCAGCAGCCCCCTGAGGACAGGGATCTATGGCTACACCTTC. As protein: CASSPLRTGIYGYTF.

This clone was seen a few times. The CDR3 spells CAIRGEGPHEQFF. CDR3 coding DNA: TGTGCCATCAGAGGAGAAGGGCCCCATGAGCAGTTCTTC. The chain uses TRBV10-3 and TRBJ2-1; D call uncertain. The V end was cut by 6 bases, the J end by 8 bases, with 14 bases between. Germline-derived CDR1 and CDR2 are ENHRY and SYGVKD. The CDR3 loop spans 13 amino acids.

V and J are TRBV7-9 and TRBJ1-4; the D is unclear. V shed 1 base and J shed 0 bases, with 9 bases lying between them. In germline, CDR1 is SEHNR, CDR2 FQNEAQ (reference sequence). The CDR3 length is 16 residues. For the CDR3, the DNA is TGTGCCAGCAGCTTAGGGTCCCTAGCAACTAATGAAAAACTGTTTTTT. Translating it yields CASSLGSLATNEKLFF.

V gene TRBV3-1 (or the pseudogene TRBV3-2) combines with J gene TRBJ1-4; 9 bases align to TRBD1. The CDR3 has 16 residues. The germline V gene has CDR1 LGHDT and CDR2 YNNKEL (reference sequence). The junction had 5 bases not matched to a gene; V was cut back by 5 bases and J by 1 base. In nucleotides, the CDR3 is TGTGCCAGCAGCACCGGACAGGGGAAAACTAATGAAAAACTGTTTTTT. Residues: CASSTGQGKTNEKLFF.

The genes are TRBV6-5 and TRBJ1-1; D is possibly TRBD1 (6 bases). The length of the CDR3 is 16 residues. The germline CDR1 and CDR2 sequences are MNHEY and SVGAGI. The V gene lost 0 bases and the J gene lost 5 bases, with 16 bases spanning the gap. The DNA of the CDR3 is TGTGCCAGCAGTTACTCGATTAGGGGGGCCGGGACTGAAGCTTTCTTT. Amino acid sequence: CASSYSIRGAGTEAFF.